This T cell receptor beta chain was captured by sequencing in a study of post-analysis software for immune sequencing data. Broader study findings: A few TRBV segments (TRBV5-6, TRBV5-1 and TRBV20-1 among them) occurred more frequently in patients than in controls. Controls significantly exceeded multiple sclerosis patients in normalized Chao1 diversity.

After removal of 6 bases from V and 4 bases from J, the junction contained 10 bases not matched to a gene. This CDR3 is 15 amino acids long. The TCR beta cDNA libraries carried unique molecular identifiers. Each CDR3 protein is one row after TCRdb ran MiXCR on the PCR reads. The data show roughly 540,000 distinct CDR3 sequences, with under 40% seen just once and around 5.9% held by the top ten. This clonotype was detected a few times. Its antigen is unknown. The chain employs TRBV12-3 or TRBV12-4 and TRBJ2-3, with 7 positions matching TRBD2. The sequence came from a girl between 2 and 17 years old with multiple sclerosis. Sequencing used blood. CDR3 loop: CASRSGGRVPDTQYF. CDR3 sequence (DNA): TGTGCCAGCAGATCCGGTGGGAGGGTCCCAGATACGCAGTATTTT.